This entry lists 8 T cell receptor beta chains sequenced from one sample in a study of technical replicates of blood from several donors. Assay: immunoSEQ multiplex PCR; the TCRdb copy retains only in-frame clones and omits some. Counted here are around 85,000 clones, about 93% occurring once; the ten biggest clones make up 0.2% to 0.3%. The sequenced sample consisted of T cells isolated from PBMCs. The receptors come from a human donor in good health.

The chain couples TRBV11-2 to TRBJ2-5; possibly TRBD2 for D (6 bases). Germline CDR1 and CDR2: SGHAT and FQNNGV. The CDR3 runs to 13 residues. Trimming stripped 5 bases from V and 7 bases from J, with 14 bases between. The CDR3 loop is CASSPGIGGTQYF. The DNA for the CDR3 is TGTGCCAGCAGCCCCGGGATCGGGGGGACCCAGTACTTC.

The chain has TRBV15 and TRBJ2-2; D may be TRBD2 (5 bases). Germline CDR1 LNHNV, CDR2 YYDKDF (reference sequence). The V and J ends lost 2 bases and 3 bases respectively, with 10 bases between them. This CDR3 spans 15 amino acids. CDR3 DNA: TGTGCCACCAGCAGACGAGGGATCGACACCGGGGAGCTGTTTTTT. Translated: CATSRRGIDTGELFF.

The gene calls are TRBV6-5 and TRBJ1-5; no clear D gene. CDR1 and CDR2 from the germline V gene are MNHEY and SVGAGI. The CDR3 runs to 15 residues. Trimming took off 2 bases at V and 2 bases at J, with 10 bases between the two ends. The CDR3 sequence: CASSYGLGGNQPQHF. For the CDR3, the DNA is TGTGCCAGCAGTTACGGGCTCGGGGGCAATCAGCCCCAGCATTTT.

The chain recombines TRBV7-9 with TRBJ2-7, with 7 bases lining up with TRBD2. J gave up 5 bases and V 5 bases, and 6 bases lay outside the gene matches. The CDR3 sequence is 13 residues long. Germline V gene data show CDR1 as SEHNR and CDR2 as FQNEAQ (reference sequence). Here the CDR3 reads CASSIVGGNEQYF. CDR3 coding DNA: TGTGCCAGCAGCATCGTGGGGGGGAACGAGCAGTACTTC.

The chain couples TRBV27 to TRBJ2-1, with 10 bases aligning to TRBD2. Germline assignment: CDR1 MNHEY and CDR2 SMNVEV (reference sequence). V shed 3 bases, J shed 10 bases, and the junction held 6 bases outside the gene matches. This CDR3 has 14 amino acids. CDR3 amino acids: CASSLVAGGTEQFF. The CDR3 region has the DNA TGTGCCAGCAGTTTGGTAGCGGGAGGTACCGAGCAGTTCTTC.

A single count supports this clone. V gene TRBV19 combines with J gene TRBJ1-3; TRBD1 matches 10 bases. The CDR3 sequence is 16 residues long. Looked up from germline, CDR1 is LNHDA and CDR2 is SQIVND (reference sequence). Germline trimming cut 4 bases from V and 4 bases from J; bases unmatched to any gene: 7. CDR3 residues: CASSTGQGRLGNTIYF. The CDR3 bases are TGTGCCAGTAGTACGGGACAGGGGAGGCTCGGAAACACCATATATTTT. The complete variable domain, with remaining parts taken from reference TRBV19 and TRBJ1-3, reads DGGITQSPKYLFRKEGQNVTLSCEQNLNHDAMYWYRQDPGQGLRLIYYSQIVNDFQKGDIAEGYSVSREKKESFPLTVTSAQKNPTAFYLCASSTGQGRLGNTIYFGEGSWLTVV.

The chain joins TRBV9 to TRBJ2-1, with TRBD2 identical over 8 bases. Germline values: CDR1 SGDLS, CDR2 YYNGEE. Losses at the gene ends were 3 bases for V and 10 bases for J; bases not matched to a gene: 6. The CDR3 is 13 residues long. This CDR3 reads CASSADSGIEQFF. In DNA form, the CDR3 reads TGTGCCAGCAGCGCTGATAGCGGGATCGAGCAGTTCTTC.

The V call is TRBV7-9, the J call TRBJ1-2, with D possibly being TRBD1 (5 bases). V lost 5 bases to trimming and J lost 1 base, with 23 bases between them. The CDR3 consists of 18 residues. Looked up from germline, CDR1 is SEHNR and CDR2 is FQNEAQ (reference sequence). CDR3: CASSAYRNDMAFNYGYTF. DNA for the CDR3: TGTGCCAGCAGCGCCTACAGGAACGATATGGCTTTTAACTATGGCTACACCTTC.